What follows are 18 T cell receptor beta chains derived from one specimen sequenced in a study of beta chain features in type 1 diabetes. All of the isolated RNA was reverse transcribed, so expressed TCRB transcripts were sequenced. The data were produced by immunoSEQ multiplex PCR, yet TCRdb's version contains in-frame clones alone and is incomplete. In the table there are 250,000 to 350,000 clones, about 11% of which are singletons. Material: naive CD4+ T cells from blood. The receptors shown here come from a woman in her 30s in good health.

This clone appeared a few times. Here the CDR3 DNA reads TGTGCCAGCAGCTTAACCGGGACACCTCCCTACGAGCAGTACTTC. Amino acid sequence: CASSLTGTPPYEQYF. The rearrangement links TRBV7-3 to TRBJ2-7, with a tentative D call TRBD1 (6 bases). Germline loops: CDR1 SGHTA, CDR2 FQGTGA. V was shortened by 0 bases and J by 2 bases, with 11 bases between the two germline ends. CDR3 length equals 15 residues.

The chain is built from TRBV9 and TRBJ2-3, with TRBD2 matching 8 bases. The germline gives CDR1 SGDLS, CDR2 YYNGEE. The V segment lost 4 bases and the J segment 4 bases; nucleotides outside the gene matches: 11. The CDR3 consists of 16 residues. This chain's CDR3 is CASSTPGTSFADTQYF. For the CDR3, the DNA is TGTGCCAGCAGCACCCCCGGGACTAGTTTCGCAGATACGCAGTATTTT.

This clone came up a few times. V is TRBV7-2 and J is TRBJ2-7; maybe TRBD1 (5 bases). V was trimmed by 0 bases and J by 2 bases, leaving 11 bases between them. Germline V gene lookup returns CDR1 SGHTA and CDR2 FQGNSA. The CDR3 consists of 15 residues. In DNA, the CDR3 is TGTGCCAGCAGCTTAGCTACCGGACAAGCCTACGAGCAGTACTTC. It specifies CASSLATGQAYEQYF.

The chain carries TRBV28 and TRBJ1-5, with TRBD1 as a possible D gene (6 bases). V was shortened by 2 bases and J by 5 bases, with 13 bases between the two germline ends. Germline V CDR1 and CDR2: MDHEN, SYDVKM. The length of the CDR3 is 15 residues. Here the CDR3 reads CASSLITGSYQPQHF. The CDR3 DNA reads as TGTGCCAGCAGTTTAATCACAGGGAGCTATCAGCCCCAGCATTTT.

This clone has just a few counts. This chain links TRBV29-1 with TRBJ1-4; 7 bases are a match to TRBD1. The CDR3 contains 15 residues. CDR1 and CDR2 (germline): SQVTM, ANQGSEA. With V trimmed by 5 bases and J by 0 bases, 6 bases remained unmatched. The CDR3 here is CSVYWGQSTNEKLFF. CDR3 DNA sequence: TGCAGCGTTTACTGGGGACAGTCAACTAATGAAAAACTGTTTTTT.

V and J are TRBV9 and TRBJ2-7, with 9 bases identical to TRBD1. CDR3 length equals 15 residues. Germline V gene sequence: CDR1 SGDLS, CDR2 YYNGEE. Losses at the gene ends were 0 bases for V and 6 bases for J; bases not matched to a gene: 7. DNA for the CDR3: TGTGCCAGCAGCGTAGATTACGGGACAGGGCGCGAGCAGTACTTC. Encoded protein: CASSVDYGTGREQYF.

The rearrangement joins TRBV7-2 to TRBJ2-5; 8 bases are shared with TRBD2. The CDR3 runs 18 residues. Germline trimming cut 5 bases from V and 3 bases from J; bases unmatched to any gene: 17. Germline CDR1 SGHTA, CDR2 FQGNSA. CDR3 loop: CASSLPGGRLAKEETQYF. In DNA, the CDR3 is TGTGCCAGCAGCCTCCCGGGGGGGCGGCTAGCGAAAGAAGAGACCCAGTACTTC.

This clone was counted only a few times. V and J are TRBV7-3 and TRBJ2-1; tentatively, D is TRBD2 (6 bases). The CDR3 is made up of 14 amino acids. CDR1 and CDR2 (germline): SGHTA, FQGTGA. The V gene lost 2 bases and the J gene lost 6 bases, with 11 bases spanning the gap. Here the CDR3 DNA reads TGTGCCAGCAGCTTAGGAGGGGCGGTCAATGAGCAGTTCTTC. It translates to CASSLGGAVNEQFF.

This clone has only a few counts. For the CDR3, the DNA is TGTGCCAGCAGTTTTTTGACTAGCGGGAGGGCCTTGACCAAAAACATTCAGTACTTC. It is translated as CASSFLTSGRALTKNIQYF. The chain carries TRBV28 and TRBJ2-4; 14 bases align to TRBD2. The V gene end was trimmed by 3 bases and the J gene end by 2 bases; junction bases not matched to a gene: 9. There are 19 residues in the CDR3. Looked up from germline, CDR1 is MDHEN and CDR2 is SYDVKM.

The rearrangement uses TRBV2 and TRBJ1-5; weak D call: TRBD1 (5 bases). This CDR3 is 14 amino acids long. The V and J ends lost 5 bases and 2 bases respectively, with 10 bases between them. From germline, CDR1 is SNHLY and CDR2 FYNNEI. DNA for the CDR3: TGTGCCAGCAGTTGGGGAGGGGGCAATCAGCCCCAGCATTTT. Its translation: CASSWGGGNQPQHF.

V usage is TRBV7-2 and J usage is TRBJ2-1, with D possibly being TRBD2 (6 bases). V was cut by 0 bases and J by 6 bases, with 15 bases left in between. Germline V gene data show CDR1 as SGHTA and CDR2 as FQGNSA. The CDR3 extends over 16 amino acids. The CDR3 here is CASSLATASAGNEQFF. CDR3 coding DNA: TGTGCCAGCAGCTTAGCGACCGCTAGCGCTGGCAATGAGCAGTTCTTC. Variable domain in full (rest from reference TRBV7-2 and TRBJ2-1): GAGVSQSPSNKVTEKGKDVELRCDPISGHTALYWYRQSLGQGLEFLIYFQGNSAPDKSGLPSDRFSAERTGGSVSTLTIQRTQQEDSAVYLCASSLATASAGNEQFFGPGTRLTVL.

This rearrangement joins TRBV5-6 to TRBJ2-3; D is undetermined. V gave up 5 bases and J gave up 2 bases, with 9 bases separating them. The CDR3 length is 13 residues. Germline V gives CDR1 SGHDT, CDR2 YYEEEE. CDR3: CASSRGPTDTQYF. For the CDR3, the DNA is TGTGCCAGCAGTCGCGGTCCCACAGATACGCAGTATTTT.

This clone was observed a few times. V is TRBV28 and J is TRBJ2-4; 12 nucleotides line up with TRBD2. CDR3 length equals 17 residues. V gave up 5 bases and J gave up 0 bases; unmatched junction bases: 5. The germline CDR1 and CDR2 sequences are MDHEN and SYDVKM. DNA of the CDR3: TGTGCCAGCAGTGGCGGACTAGCGGGACTAGCCAAAAACATTCAGTACTTC. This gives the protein CASSGGLAGLAKNIQYF.

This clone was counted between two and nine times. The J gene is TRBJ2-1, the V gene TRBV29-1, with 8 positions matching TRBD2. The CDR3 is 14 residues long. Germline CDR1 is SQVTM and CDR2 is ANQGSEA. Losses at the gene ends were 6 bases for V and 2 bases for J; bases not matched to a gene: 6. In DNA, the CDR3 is TGCAGCGTACTCCAGACTAGCGCCTACAATGAGCAGTTCTTC. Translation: CSVLQTSAYNEQFF.

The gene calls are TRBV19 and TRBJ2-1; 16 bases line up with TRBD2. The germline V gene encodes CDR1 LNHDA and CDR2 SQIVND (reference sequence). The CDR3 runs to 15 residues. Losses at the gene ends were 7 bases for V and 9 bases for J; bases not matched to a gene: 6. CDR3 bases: TGTGCCAGTAAGGCCGGGACTAGCGGGAGGGGTGAGCAGTTCTTC. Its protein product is CASKAGTSGRGEQFF.

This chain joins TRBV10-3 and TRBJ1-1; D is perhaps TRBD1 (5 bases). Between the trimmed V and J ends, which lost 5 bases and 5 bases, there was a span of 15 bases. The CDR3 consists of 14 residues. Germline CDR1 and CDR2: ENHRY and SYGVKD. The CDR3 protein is CAISQGVGETEAFF. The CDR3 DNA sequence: TGTGCCATCAGTCAGGGTGTAGGTGAAACTGAAGCTTTCTTT.

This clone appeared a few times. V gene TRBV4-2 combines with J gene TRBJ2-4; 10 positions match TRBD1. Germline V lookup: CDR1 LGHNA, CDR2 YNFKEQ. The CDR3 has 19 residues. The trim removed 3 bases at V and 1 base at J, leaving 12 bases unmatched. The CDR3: CASSQSRDRGPLAKNIQYF. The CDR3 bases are TGTGCCAGCAGCCAGAGCCGGGACAGGGGACCCCTCGCCAAAAACATTCAGTACTTC.

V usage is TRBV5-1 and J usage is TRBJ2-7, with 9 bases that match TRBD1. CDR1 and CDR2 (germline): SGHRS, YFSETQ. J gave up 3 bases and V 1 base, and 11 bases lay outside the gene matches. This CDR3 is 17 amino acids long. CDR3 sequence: CASSLQVSGTGNYEQYF. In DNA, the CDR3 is TGCGCCAGCAGCTTGCAGGTATCCGGGACAGGGAACTACGAGCAGTACTTC.